These T cell receptor beta chains were read from a single sample in a study of CDR3 diversity in severe acne. TCRdb passed the PCR reads through MiXCR, listing each CDR3 protein once. In the table there are more than 70,000 distinct CDR3 sequences, 45% to 50% of which are singletons. The sequenced sample was blood. These receptors were obtained from a male donor with severe acne vulgaris. Both conserved end residues are part of each CDR3. D genes are given only for firm matches. Size is stated for part of the rows, as once, few or many counts, or as a class when the clone is expanded.

size,J,V,D,CDR3,DNA
many,TRBJ2-3,TRBV6-5,TRBD1,CASSSAGQGVADTQYF,TGTGCCAGCAGTTCCGCCGGACAGGGGGTTGCAGATACGCAGTATTTT
NA,TRBJ2-7,TRBV29-1,TRBD1,CSVHLGETGTEQYF,TGCAGCGTCCACCTTGGTGAGACAGGGACCGAGCAGTACTTC
NA,TRBJ2-2,TRBV7-3,NA,CASSDIPGELFF,TGTGCCAGCAGCGACATTCCCGGGGAGCTGTTTTTT
many,TRBJ2-3,TRBV6-5,TRBD1,CASSFFPRDRERGTDTQYF,TGTGCCAGCAGTTTCTTCCCCCGGGACAGGGAAAGGGGCACAGATACGCAGTATTTT
NA,TRBJ2-7,TRBV10-2,NA,CASRMTESAYEQYF,TGCGCCAGCAGGATGACAGAGAGCGCCTACGAGCAGTACTTC
medium-sized,TRBJ2-1,TRBV7-8,TRBD2,CASSLARLAEDEQFF,TGTGCCAGCAGCTTAGCGAGACTAGCGGAGGATGAGCAGTTCTTC
once,TRBJ2-7,TRBV29-1,NA,CSVDYPPAGEQYF,TGCAGCGTTGATTATCCCCCCGCGGGGGAGCAGTACTTC
NA,TRBJ1-2,TRBV6-2/TRBV6-3,TRBD1,CASSESSRQGGGYTF,TGTGCCAGCAGTGAATCCTCCCGACAGGGAGGCGGCTACACCTTC
many,TRBJ1-1,TRBV7-8,NA,CASSQTLGTEAFF,TGTGCCAGCAGCCAGACCCTTGGAACTGAAGCTTTCTTT
NA,TRBJ2-7,TRBV7-2,NA,CASSVYPGYEQYF,TGTGCCAGCAGCGTCTATCCCGGATACGAGCAGTACTTC
NA,TRBJ1-5,TRBV7-6,TRBD1,CASSLDRGCQPQHF,TGTGCCAGCAGCCTCGACAGGGGGTGTCAGCCCCAGCATTTT
few,TRBJ2-7,TRBV29-1,NA,CSTRVGYEQYF,TGCAGCACTCGGGTGGGTTACGAGCAGTACTTC
NA,TRBJ1-2,TRBV20-1,NA,CSARDESTSWYGYTF,TGCAGTGCTAGAGATGAGTCCACATCCTGGTATGGCTACACCTTC
few,TRBJ1-1,TRBV28,NA,CASSFSLRGSEAFF,TGTGCCAGCAGTTTTAGCCTACGGGGGTCTGAAGCTTTCTTT
many,TRBJ2-2,TRBV29-1,NA,CSVEEGVNTGELFF,TGCAGCGTTGAAGAGGGGGTTAACACCGGGGAGCTGTTTTTT
many,TRBJ1-1,TRBV28,NA,CASSFLGDKAFF,TGTGCCAGCAGTTTTCTTGGAGACAAAGCTTTCTTT
NA,TRBJ2-3,TRBV20-1,TRBD2,CSASGRYSYNEQYF,TGCAGTGCTAGCGGGAGGTACTCCTACAATGAGCAGTATTTT
NA,TRBJ2-1,TRBV5-1,NA,CASSFGSSSYNEQFF,TGCGCCAGCAGCTTTGGTAGTTCTTCCTACAATGAGCAGTTCTTC
few,TRBJ2-7,TRBV4-3,NA,CASSSGLPGEQYF,TGCGCCAGCAGCTCGGGACTCCCTGGCGAGCAGTACTTC
NA,TRBJ1-1,TRBV10-1,NA,CASTKGRNIEAFF,TGCGCCAGCACTAAGGGCAGGAACATTGAAGCTTTCTTT
NA,TRBJ2-1,TRBV6-1,TRBD2,CASTGGGAINEQFF,TGTGCCAGCACCGGGGGGGGCGCAATAAATGAGCAGTTCTTC
NA,TRBJ2-7,TRBV7-7,NA,CASSEGRSYEQYF,TGTGCTAGCAGCGAGGGGCGCTCCTACGAGCAGTACTTC
NA,TRBJ1-2,TRBV28,NA,CASSPSSGTNGYTF,TGTGCCAGCAGCCCGTCCTCCGGGACAAATGGCTACACCTTC
NA,TRBJ1-1,TRBV25-1,NA,CASSLDTRSTEAFF,TGTGCCAGTAGCCTGGACACGAGGTCCACTGAGGCTTTCTTT
NA,TRBJ2-7,TRBV19,TRBD2,CASSIPLAGGSNEQYF,TGTGCCAGTAGTATACCCCTAGCGGGAGGGTCGAACGAGCAGTACTTC
NA,TRBJ2-3,TRBV10-2,NA,CASSEGLADPVDTQYF,TGCGCCAGCAGTGAAGGCCTAGCCGATCCCGTAGATACGCAGTATTTT
many,TRBJ2-7,TRBV19,TRBD1,CASARGTGFYEQYF,TGTGCCAGCGCCCGGGGGACAGGCTTTTACGAGCAGTACTTC
many,TRBJ2-7,TRBV7-9,TRBD2,CASSKPGLAGFYEQYF,TGTGCCAGCAGCAAACCGGGACTAGCGGGCTTTTACGAGCAGTACTTC
many,TRBJ2-5,TRBV12-3/TRBV12-4,NA,CASSLGGTQYF,TGTGCCAGCAGTTTAGGGGGGACCCAGTACTTC
NA,TRBJ2-7,TRBV10-3,NA,CASSVGPAQTYEQYF,TGTGCCAGCAGTGTCGGGCCTGCGCAGACTTACGAGCAGTACTTC
many,TRBJ1-2,TRBV7-9,NA,CASRGGPGYTF,TGTGCCAGCAGGGGAGGGCCTGGCTACACCTTC
once,TRBJ1-6,TRBV6-6,TRBD1,CASSTVETGAGSPLHF,TGTGCCAGCAGTACCGTGGAAACAGGGGCAGGGTCACCCCTCCACTTT
NA,TRBJ1-1,TRBV11-2,NA,CASSLRPTEAFF,TGTGCCAGCAGCTTACGGCCCACTGAAGCTTTCTTT
many,TRBJ1-5,TRBV2,NA,CASSRQEFQPQHF,TGTGCCAGCAGCCGACAGGAGTTCCAGCCCCAGCATTTT
many,TRBJ2-1,TRBV5-1,TRBD2,CASRLAEREFF,TGCGCCAGCCGGCTAGCGGAAAGGGAGTTCTTC
once,TRBJ2-7,TRBV28,TRBD2,CASSADQREGRDEQYF,TGTGCCAGCAGTGCAGACCAGCGGGAGGGCCGCGACGAGCAGTACTTC
NA,TRBJ2-5,TRBV7-6,TRBD2,CASSLGGGQHQETQYF,TGTGCCAGCAGCTTAGGGGGGGGTCAGCACCAAGAGACCCAGTACTTC
medium-sized,TRBJ2-1,TRBV20-1,TRBD1,CSAPTGGSYNEQFF,TGCAGTGCTCCTACAGGGGGCAGCTACAATGAGCAGTTCTTC
many,TRBJ1-4,TRBV5-1,TRBD1,CASSPGQGFEKLFF,TGCGCCAGCAGCCCGGGACAGGGTTTTGAAAAACTGTTTTTT
NA,TRBJ2-2,TRBV7-9,TRBD2,CASSLSLAGGPGELFF,TGTGCCAGCAGCTTAAGCCTAGCGGGAGGGCCCGGGGAGCTGTTTTTT
NA,TRBJ2-7,TRBV6-6,NA,CASTDAAGAPTLEQYF,TGTGCCAGCACCGATGCGGCAGGGGCCCCCACGCTAGAGCAGTACTTC
NA,TRBJ1-1,TRBV7-6,NA,CVSSSRTANTEAFF,TGTGTCAGCAGCAGCAGGACCGCGAACACTGAAGCTTTCTTT
many,TRBJ2-3,TRBV12-3/TRBV12-4,TRBD2,CASSAAGLTDTQYF,TGTGCCAGCAGTGCAGCGGGACTCACAGATACGCAGTATTTT
NA,TRBJ2-7,TRBV10-2,NA,CTSIGDYEQYF,TGCACCAGCATCGGAGACTACGAGCAGTACTTC
few,TRBJ1-3,TRBV24-1,NA,CATSDEEVENTIYF,TGTGCCACCAGTGATGAGGAGGTGGAAAACACCATATATTTT